This passage covers 21 T cell receptor beta chains from one sample sequenced in a study of shared clonotypes between healthy human individuals. Repertoires were generated with immunoSEQ multiplex PCR, while TCRdb's copy carries only in-frame clones and drops some. This sample carries approximately 320,000 clones, more than 75% of them seen once, and the ten largest clones take about 17%. Sequencing was performed on memory CD8+ T cells sorted from blood. Subset described: CD45RO+ cells pooled with CCR7-negative TemRA cells. The receptor set was obtained from a man aged 18 to 30 in good health.

V is TRBV30 and J is TRBJ1-3, with a possible D match to TRBD1 (5 bases). Germline CDR1 GTSNPN, CDR2 SVGIG (reference sequence). Trimming pared 2 bases from V and 4 bases from J, leaving 9 bases between. This CDR3 has 13 amino acids. In DNA, the CDR3 is TGTGCCTGGAGTTGGGGGGAGGGAAACACCATATATTTT. Protein: CAWSWGEGNTIYF.

V usage is TRBV5-1 and J usage is TRBJ2-7, with D unresolved. Trimming stripped 7 bases from V and 5 bases from J, with 13 bases between. The CDR3 covers 12 residues. Germline V CDR1 and CDR2: SGHRS, YFSETQ. DNA for the CDR3: TGCGCCAGCGGGTCTATGAACGACGAGCAGTACTTC. It translates to CASGSMNDEQYF.

The chain links TRBV11-2 to TRBJ1-1; D remains unclear. The CDR3 has 16 residues. Germline lookup yields CDR1 SGHAT and CDR2 FQNNGV. The V end lost 2 bases, the J end lost 1 base, and 14 bases lay between the germline ends. The CDR3 nucleotides are TGTGCCAGCAGCTTATTCTATTCAAGTGAGAACACTGAAGCTTTCTTT. Translated: CASSLFYSSENTEAFF. Together with reference TRBV11-2 and TRBJ1-1, the CDR3 gives the full variable domain: EAGVAQSPRYKIIEKRQSVAFWCNPISGHATLYWYQQILGQGPKLLIQFQNNGVVDDSQLPKDRFSAERLKGVDSTLKIQPAKLEDSAVYLCASSLFYSSENTEAFFGQGTRLTVV.

Comments on this clone: The germline gene is not matched at one end of the junction; a read error may be the cause. The V and J genes are TRBV5-6 and TRBJ2-1; tentative D call: TRBD2 (5 bases). The CDR3 runs 16 residues. Germline CDR1 and CDR2: SGHDT and YYEEEE. CDR3 DNA: TGTGCCAGCAGCGGGGAGTGGGTAGCATCCTTCAATGAGCAGTTCTTC. Translated, it gives CASSGEWVASFNEQFF. Complete variable domain (other parts from reference TRBV5-6 and TRBJ2-1): DAGVTQSPTHLIKTRGQQVTLRCSPKSGHDTVSWYQQALGQGPQFIFQYYEEEERQRGNFPDRFSGHQFPNYSSELNVNALLLGDSALYLCASSGEWVASFNEQFFGPGTRLTVL.

This chain joins TRBV7-9 and TRBJ1-2, with D maybe TRBD1 (6 bases). CDR3 length: 15 amino acids. V lost 4 bases to trimming and J lost 4 bases, with 16 bases between them. Germline CDR1 and CDR2: SEHNR and FQNEAQ (reference sequence). The CDR3: CASSSSVTGFYGYTF. DNA for the CDR3: TGTGCCAGCAGCTCATCGGTGACAGGTTTCTATGGCTACACCTTC.

The V gene is TRBV19, the J gene TRBJ2-1; TRBD1 agrees at 7 bases. V was pared by 10 bases and J by 7 bases, with 7 bases of the junction left unmatched. Germline CDR1 is LNHDA and CDR2 is SQIVND (reference sequence). The CDR3 spans 12 residues. The CDR3 DNA is TGTGCCACCGCAGGGGGTTGGAATGAGCAGTTCTTC. This gives the protein CATAGGWNEQFF.

The genes are TRBV15 and TRBJ2-5; D is possibly TRBD1 (5 bases). The CDR3 loop spans 14 amino acids. The V gene's germline CDR1 is LNHNV and CDR2 YYDKDF (reference sequence). V lost 0 bases and J 5 bases, leaving 10 bases between the germline ends. CDR3 sequence reads: CATSREQGRETQYF. CDR3 nucleotide sequence: TGTGCCACCAGCAGAGAGCAGGGAAGGGAGACCCAGTACTTC.

The chain has TRBV30 and TRBJ1-2, with D uncertain. Trimming removed 3 bases at V and 6 bases at J, with 14 bases between. CDR1 and CDR2 (germline): GTSNPN, SVGIG (reference sequence). The CDR3 consists of 13 residues. Here the CDR3 DNA reads TGTGCCTGGAGCCCAGGCTCGGGGAATGGCTACACCTTC. Protein: CAWSPGSGNGYTF. The variable domain in full, completed from reference TRBV30 and TRBJ1-2, reads SQTIHQWPATLVQPVGSPLSLECTVEGTSNPNLYWYRQAAGRGLQLLFYSVGIGQISSEVPQNLSASRPQDRQFILSSKKLLLSDSGFYLCAWSPGSGNGYTFGSGTRLTVV.

The chain has TRBV27 and TRBJ2-3, with 14 nucleotides matching TRBD2. From germline, CDR1 is MNHEY and CDR2 SMNVEV (reference sequence). This CDR3 comprises 15 residues. Trimming took 7 bases from V and 4 from J; bases not matched to a gene: 4. CDR3 sequence (DNA): TGTGCCAGCATGACTAGCGGGGGGGCCGCAGATACGCAGTATTTT. Amino acid sequence: CASMTSGGAADTQYF.

The chain joins TRBV7-8 to TRBJ1-1; D not resolved. Germline CDR1 reads SGHVS; CDR2 reads FQNEAQ. The germline V and J ends were trimmed by 1 base and 0 bases, with 9 bases remaining between them. The CDR3 has 15 residues. The CDR3 here is CASSLEAGLNTEAFF. The CDR3 DNA reads TGTGCCAGCAGCTTAGAGGCAGGCCTGAACACTGAAGCTTTCTTT.

This rearrangement joins TRBV6-5 to TRBJ2-7; perhaps TRBD2 as D (6 bases). V lost 5 bases and J lost 5, with 16 bases in between. Germline V gene lookup returns CDR1 MNHEY and CDR2 SVGAGI. The length of the CDR3 is 14 residues. CDR3 amino acids: CASSPASGVNEQYF. CDR3 bases: TGTGCCAGCAGTCCCGCGTCGGGGGTGAACGAGCAGTACTTC.

The rearrangement joins TRBV6-5 to TRBJ2-7; D unclear. The CDR3 totals 15 residues. The V gene's germline CDR1 is MNHEY and CDR2 SVGAGI. The V end lost 2 bases, the J end lost 0 bases, and 11 bases lay between the germline ends. The CDR3 here is CASSYGRPGSYEQYF. CDR3 sequence (DNA): TGTGCCAGCAGTTACGGGCGCCCGGGCTCCTACGAGCAGTACTTC.

This clone was recorded once. V is TRBV13 and J is TRBJ2-7, with 10 bases matching TRBD1. CDR1 and CDR2 (germline): PRHDT, FYEKMQ (reference sequence). The CDR3 contains 15 residues. After removal of 3 bases from V and 4 bases from J, the junction contained 6 bases not matched to a gene. For the CDR3, the DNA is TGTGCCAGCAGCTTTACGGGACAGGGGATGTACGAGCAGTACTTC. This sequence encodes CASSFTGQGMYEQYF.

The CDR3 nucleotides read TGCGCCAGCAGCCTAAAAGCGGGGCAAGAGACCCAGTACTTC. Residues: CASSLKAGQETQYF. This chain connects TRBV4-1 to TRBJ2-5; 7 bases agree with TRBD2. Germline V lookup: CDR1 MGHRA, CDR2 YSYEKL. This CDR3 has 14 amino acids. The V and J ends lost 4 bases and 2 bases, in that order; junction bases with no gene match: 4.

The V call is TRBV28, the J call TRBJ2-7; TRBD1 matches at 7 bases. CDR1 is MDHEN, CDR2 SYDVKM, per germline. This CDR3 contains 14 residues. Trimming at V came to 8 bases and at J to 3 bases, leaving 10 bases not matched to a gene. CDR3 residues: CASGDSLKGYEQYF. CDR3 bases: TGTGCCAGCGGGGACAGTCTGAAGGGCTACGAGCAGTACTTC.

This chain connects TRBV30 to TRBJ1-1; a weak D match, TRBD1 (5 bases). There are 15 residues in the CDR3. Germline V gene data show CDR1 as GTSNPN and CDR2 as SVGIG (reference sequence). Trimming left V 0 bases short and J 1 base short, with 12 bases between. DNA for the CDR3: TGTGCCTGGAGTGTCCTGGGGGGGTGGAACACTGAAGCTTTCTTT. Residues: CAWSVLGGWNTEAFF.

This clone was detected once. Mismatch with germline at one junction end may stem from a read error. The chain employs TRBV10-3 and TRBJ2-7; 9 bases are a match to TRBD2. Germline V CDR1 and CDR2: ENHRY, SYGVKD. The CDR3 totals 15 residues. The CDR3 loop reads CASSRRGGFSYEQYF. In nucleotides, the CDR3 is TGTGCCAGCAGTCGGCGGGGGGGCTTCTCCTACGAGCAGTACTTC.

V is TRBV7-2 and J is TRBJ2-7; no clear D gene. This CDR3 has 14 residues. Trimming removed 5 bases from V and 6 bases from J, with 17 bases in between. CDR1 SGHTA and CDR2 FQGNSA come from the germline V gene. DNA of the CDR3: TGTGCCAGCAGCCCCGGCCAACCGAACTCCGAGCAGTACTTC. This encodes CASSPGQPNSEQYF. Supplemented by reference TRBV7-2 and TRBJ2-7, the full variable domain reads GAGVSQSPSNKVTEKGKDVELRCDPISGHTALYWYRQSLGQGLEFLIYFQGNSAPDKSGLPSDRFSAERTGGSVSTLTIQRTQQEDSAVYLCASSPGQPNSEQYFGPGTRLTVT.

Details on this clone: Mismatch with germline at one junction end may stem from a read error. The CDR3 DNA follows: TGTGCTAGCAGCGCAGGGGAGTCCGGGGAGCTGTTTTTT. This sequence encodes CASSAGESGELFF. V gene TRBV7-7 combines with J gene TRBJ2-2; D may be TRBD1 (6 bases). The CDR3 contains 13 residues. CDR1 and CDR2 (germline): SSHAT, FNYEAQ (reference sequence).

In this sample, this clone turned up once. The J gene is TRBJ1-5, the V gene TRBV6-1, with no clear D. With 5 bases removed from V and 3 bases from J, the gap between germline ends came to 14 bases. The CDR3 sequence is 15 residues long. Germline V gene data show CDR1 as MNHNS and CDR2 as SASEGT. The CDR3 is CASSRTGLPNQPQHF. The CDR3 coding sequence is TGTGCCAGCAGTCGAACTGGACTACCCAATCAGCCCCAGCATTTT.

V and J are TRBV29-1 and TRBJ1-1, with a tentative D call TRBD1 (6 bases). Trimming took off 2 bases at V and 1 base at J, with 17 bases between the two ends. This CDR3 spans 16 amino acids. The V gene's germline CDR1 is SQVTM and CDR2 ANQGSEA. This CDR3 is CSVERVPGQENTEAFF. The CDR3 DNA is TGCAGCGTTGAAAGGGTGCCGGGACAAGAGAACACTGAAGCTTTCTTT. Combining the CDR3 with reference TRBV29-1 and TRBJ1-1 gives the whole variable domain SAVISQKPSRDICQRGTSLTIQCQVDSQVTMMFWYRQQPGQSLTLIATANQGSEATYESGFVIDKFPISRPNLTFSTLTVSNMSPEDSSIYLCSVERVPGQENTEAFFGQGTRLTVV.